This T cell receptor beta chain derives from a study of CD8+CD57+ T cells in acquired aplastic anemia. Looking at the study overall: On average, sorted CD4+ and CD8+ cells gave around 3.3 ug of DNA.

Sequencing involved patients with CD8+CD57+ cell expansion previously shown by flow cytometry. Every patient had severe acquired aplastic anemia. According to the study, genomic DNA was the template for TCR beta VDJ and CDR3 profiling. TCRdb passed the reads through MiXCR, listing each CDR3 protein once. The sample lists about 120,000 distinct CDR3 sequences, over 55% occurring once. CDR1 is KGHSH and CDR2 is LQKENI in the germline V gene. V was pared by 3 bases and J by 10 bases, with 7 bases between. This CDR3 is built from 11 residues. The sequenced sample consisted of sorted CD4+, CD8+, or CD8+CD57+ T cells (not recorded which) from PBMCs. The chain combines TRBV18 with TRBJ2-1; D not resolved. This clonotype was obtained from a human donor with aplastic anemia. CDR3 in DNA: TGTGCCAGCTCACCCTCGCTAGAGCAGTTCTTC. It translates to CASSPSLEQFF.